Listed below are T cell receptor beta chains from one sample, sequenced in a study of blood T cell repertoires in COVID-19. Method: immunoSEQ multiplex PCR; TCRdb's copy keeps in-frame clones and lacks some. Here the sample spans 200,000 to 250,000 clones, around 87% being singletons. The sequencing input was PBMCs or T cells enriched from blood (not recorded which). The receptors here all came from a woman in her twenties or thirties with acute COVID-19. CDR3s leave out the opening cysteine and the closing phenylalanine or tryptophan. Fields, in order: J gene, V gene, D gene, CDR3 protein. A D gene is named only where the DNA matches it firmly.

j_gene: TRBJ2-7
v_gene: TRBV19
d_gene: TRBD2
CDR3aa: ATSTFLRGSSYEQY

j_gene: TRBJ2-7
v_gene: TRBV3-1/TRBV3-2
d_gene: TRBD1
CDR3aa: ASSPRTGGYYEQY

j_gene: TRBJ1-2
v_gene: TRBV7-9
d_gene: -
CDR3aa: ASSLGQGRTNYGYT

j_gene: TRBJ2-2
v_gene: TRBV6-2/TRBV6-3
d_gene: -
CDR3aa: ASSLSEDTGELF

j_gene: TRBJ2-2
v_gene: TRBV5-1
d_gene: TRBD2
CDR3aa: ASSPSGGVNTGELF

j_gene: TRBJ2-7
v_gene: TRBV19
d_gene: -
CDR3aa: ASSSPVSYEQY

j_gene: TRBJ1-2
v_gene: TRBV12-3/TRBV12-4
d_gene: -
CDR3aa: ASNLGGYGYT

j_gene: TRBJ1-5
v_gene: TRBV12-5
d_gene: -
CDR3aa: ASGLYNNQPQH

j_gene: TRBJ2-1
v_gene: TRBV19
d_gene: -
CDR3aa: ASTSDRSSYNEQF

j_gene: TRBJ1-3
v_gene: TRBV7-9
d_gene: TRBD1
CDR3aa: ASSARTGDSGNTIY

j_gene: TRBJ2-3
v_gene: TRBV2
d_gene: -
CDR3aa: ASSDGRGYTDTQY

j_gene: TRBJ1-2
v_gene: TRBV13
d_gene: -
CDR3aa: ASSPFDTGNVYGYT

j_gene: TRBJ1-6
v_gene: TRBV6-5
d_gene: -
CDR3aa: ASTQGYDNSPLH

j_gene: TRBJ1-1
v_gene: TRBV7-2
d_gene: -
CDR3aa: ASSQRGGRHTEAF

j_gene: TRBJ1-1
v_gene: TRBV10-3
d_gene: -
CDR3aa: AISDLLNTEAF

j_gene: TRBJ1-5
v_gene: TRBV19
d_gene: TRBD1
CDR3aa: ASSITGQRNQPQH

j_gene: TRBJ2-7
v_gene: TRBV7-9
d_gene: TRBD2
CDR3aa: ASSLSSGGPGDEQY

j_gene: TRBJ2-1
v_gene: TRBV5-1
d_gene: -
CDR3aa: ASSSGHLGAYNEQF

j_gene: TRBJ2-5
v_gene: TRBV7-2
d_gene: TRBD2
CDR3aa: ASSSYAGEQETQY

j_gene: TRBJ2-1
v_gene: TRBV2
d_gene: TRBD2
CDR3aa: ASILGLAVYNEQF

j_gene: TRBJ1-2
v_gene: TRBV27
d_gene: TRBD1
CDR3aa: ASRGTGEGYGYT

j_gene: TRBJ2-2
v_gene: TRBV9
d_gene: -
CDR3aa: ASSVGGANTGELF

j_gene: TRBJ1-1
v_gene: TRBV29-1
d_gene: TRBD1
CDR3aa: SVRQGKDTEAF

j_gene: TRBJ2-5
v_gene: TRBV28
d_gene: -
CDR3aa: ASSSGQIQETQY

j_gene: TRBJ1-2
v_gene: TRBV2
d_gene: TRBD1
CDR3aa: ASTSNRGVSYGYT

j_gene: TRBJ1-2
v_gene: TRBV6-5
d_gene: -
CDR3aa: ATARGIYGYT

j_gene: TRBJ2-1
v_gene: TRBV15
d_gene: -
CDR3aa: ATSSNAENNEQF

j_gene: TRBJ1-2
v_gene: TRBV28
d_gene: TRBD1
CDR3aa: ASSFPFGRGRTDGYT

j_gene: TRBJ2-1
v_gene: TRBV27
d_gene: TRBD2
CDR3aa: ASSLAPRAGAYNEQF

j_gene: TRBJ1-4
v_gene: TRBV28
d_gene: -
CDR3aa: ASLLSRNEKLF

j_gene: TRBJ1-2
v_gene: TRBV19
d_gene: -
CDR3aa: ASSVEFYGYT

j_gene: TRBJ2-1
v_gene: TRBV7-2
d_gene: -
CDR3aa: ASSSTRILRSYNEQF

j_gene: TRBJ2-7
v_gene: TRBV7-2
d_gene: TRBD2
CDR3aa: ASSRWASGPSSYEQY

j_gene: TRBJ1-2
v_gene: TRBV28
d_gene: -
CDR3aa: ASSPRTAGYT

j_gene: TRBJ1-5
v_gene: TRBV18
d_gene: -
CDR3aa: ASSPGQFILEPQH

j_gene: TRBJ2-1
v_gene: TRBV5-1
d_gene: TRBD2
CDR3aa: ASSLGSGGKNEQF

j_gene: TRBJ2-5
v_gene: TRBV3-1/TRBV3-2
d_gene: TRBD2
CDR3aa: ASSQDIGLAGGQETQY

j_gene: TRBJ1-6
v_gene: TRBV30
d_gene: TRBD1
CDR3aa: AWRWDRGNSPLH

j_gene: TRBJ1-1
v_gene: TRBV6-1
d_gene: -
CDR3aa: ASSEWVPGFWVTEAF

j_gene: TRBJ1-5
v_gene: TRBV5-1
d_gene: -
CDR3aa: ASSLGNGHSNQPQH

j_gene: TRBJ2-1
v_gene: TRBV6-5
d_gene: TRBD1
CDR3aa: ASRLDRVLNEQF

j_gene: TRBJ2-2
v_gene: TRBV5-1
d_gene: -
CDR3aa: ASSVTGDTDRELF

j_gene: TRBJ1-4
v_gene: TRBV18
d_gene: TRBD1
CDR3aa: ASSLLDRAATNEKLF

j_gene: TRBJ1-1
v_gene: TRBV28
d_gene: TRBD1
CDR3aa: ASSYHQGVNTEAF

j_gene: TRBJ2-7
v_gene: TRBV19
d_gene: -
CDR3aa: ASSILGHGQEQY

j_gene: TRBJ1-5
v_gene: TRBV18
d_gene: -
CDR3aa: ASSQNQESNQPQH

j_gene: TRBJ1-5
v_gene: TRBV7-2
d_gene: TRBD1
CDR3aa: ASSSGQPGGPQH

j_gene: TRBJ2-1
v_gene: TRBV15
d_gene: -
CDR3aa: ATSRDQGTGYNEQF

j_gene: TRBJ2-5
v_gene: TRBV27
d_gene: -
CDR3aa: ASSQDMTYQETQY